Listed below are T cell receptor beta chains from one sample, sequenced in a study of T cells in Graves' hyperthyroidism and ophthalmopathy. MiXCR was run by TCRdb on the multiplex PCR reads, yielding one entry per CDR3 protein. Of more than 550,000 distinct CDR3 sequences in the sample, about 45% were seen once. Sequencing was done on a sample of peripheral blood or thyroid tissue (not recorded which). All receptors derive from an adult man with Graves' disease, either hyperthyroidism or ophthalmopathy (not recorded which). CDR3s include the opening cysteine and the closing phenylalanine or tryptophan. The D gene is left open where the match is weak.

14	TRBV11-2	TRBJ1-1	NA	CASSLDAANTEAFF
15	TRBV20-1	TRBJ2-5	TRBD1	CSARDFTDRVETQYF
14	TRBV7-9	TRBJ2-5	TRBD1	CASTYRGTQETQYF
13	TRBV12-5	TRBJ1-2	NA	CASRDGEEYGYTF
16	TRBV5-6	TRBJ1-1	NA	CASSFRGLLKNTEAFF
17	TRBV11-2	TRBJ1-2	TRBD1	CASSPTGDRGPNYGYTF
14	TRBV9	TRBJ1-1	NA	CASSVVTGNTEAFF
12	TRBV2	TRBJ2-7	NA	CASNVFSYEQYF
14	TRBV7-9	TRBJ1-4	NA	CASSLGGGNEKLFF
15	TRBV10-3	TRBJ2-6	NA	CAISVKDTGANVLTF
15	TRBV5-8	TRBJ1-2	NA	CASSLGGHDAYGYTF
12	TRBV5-1	TRBJ1-2	TRBD1	CASSWDSYGYTF
15	TRBV7-9	TRBJ2-7	TRBD1	CASSQDRTGGREQYF
16	TRBV12-3/TRBV12-4	TRBJ1-4	NA	CASSPSWQGRGKKLFF
13	TRBV25-1	TRBJ1-1	NA	CASRYEMNTEAFF
14	TRBV9	TRBJ2-7	TRBD2	CASSARGGGYEQYF
11	TRBV29-1	TRBJ1-1	TRBD1	CSDAGGTEAFF
16	TRBV10-3	TRBJ2-6	NA	CAISGAGAPGANVLTF
13	TRBV9	TRBJ1-1	NA	CASSVGGGSEAFF
13	TRBV20-1	TRBJ1-4	NA	CSARGQKNEKLFF
17	TRBV20-1	TRBJ1-6	TRBD1	CSARDFATGGGNSPLHF
13	TRBV2	TRBJ1-2	NA	CASSGGTLYGYTF
16	TRBV19	TRBJ1-1	TRBD1	CASTGDRGRVRTEAFF
17	TRBV19	TRBJ1-5	TRBD1	CASSIRRDRGHDQPQHF
14	TRBV7-2	TRBJ2-5	NA	CASSLGQQQETQYF
13	TRBV6-1	TRBJ1-2	NA	CASSEARGHGYTF
15	TRBV10-3	TRBJ1-5	NA	CAISVDVGGNQPQHF
15	TRBV29-1	TRBJ1-4	NA	CSLAREWATSEKLFF
14	TRBV20-1	TRBJ2-5	NA	CSAREELGGETQYF
17	TRBV29-1	TRBJ2-5	NA	CSVEDKPGKGGNQPQYF
11	TRBV29-1	TRBJ2-5	TRBD2	CSPAGGETQYF
13	TRBV7-9	TRBJ2-7	TRBD1	CASSGTATYEQYF
12	TRBV6-6	TRBJ2-7	NA	CASSHTNYEQYF
15	TRBV10-2	TRBJ1-3	NA	CASINSRDSGNTIYF
12	TRBV7-9	TRBJ1-1	NA	CASSYSSMLAFF
11	TRBV7-2	TRBJ1-2	NA	CASSRGGGYTF
13	TRBV19	TRBJ1-6	NA	CASRAGNNSPLHF
13	TRBV6-6	TRBJ1-2	TRBD1	CASSEDRGDGYTF
14	TRBV2	TRBJ1-2	NA	CASSPTETLYGYTF
11	TRBV20-1	TRBJ1-1	NA	CSAGDPRSAFF
15	TRBV15	TRBJ1-6	NA	CATSSLGDSDSPLHF
18	TRBV7-9	TRBJ2-5	NA	CASSEQGFAGAIQETQYF
12	TRBV7-9	TRBJ1-6	TRBD1	CASSRGQSPLHF